This passage covers 9 T cell receptor beta chains from one sample sequenced in a study of cytomegalovirus exposure and HLA in healthy donors. Profiled with immunoSEQ multiplex PCR; TCRdb holds only in-frame clones, not every one. The table includes 230,000 or so clones, approximately 86% detected once. Sequencing was performed on PBMCs. All receptors come from a woman under 30 in good health and CMV-seronegative.

Note on this clone: Germline and junction disagree at one end, which may indicate a read error. Other DNA sequences from this sample encode an identical CDR3 as well. The chain is built from TRBV30 and TRBJ1-2; D not certain. Germline assignment: CDR1 GTSNPN and CDR2 SVGIG (reference sequence). This CDR3 comprises 14 residues. CDR3 loop: CAWTRQVTDYGYTF. The CDR3, as DNA: TGTGCTTGGACCAGGCAGGTGACCGACTATGGCTACACCTTC.

The chain is built from TRBV6-6 and TRBJ1-2; D unclear. Germline values: CDR1 MNHNY, CDR2 SVGAGI (reference sequence). This CDR3 is built from 14 residues. The germline V and J ends were trimmed by 0 bases and 4 bases, with 9 bases remaining between them. Written as DNA, the CDR3 is TGTGCCAGCAGTTACTCTCGAGGAAGCTATGGCTACACCTTC. It yields the protein CASSYSRGSYGYTF.

This clone was seen more than once but under ten times. The chain couples TRBV30 to TRBJ1-2; D ambiguous. The germline V gene has CDR1 GTSNPN and CDR2 SVGIG (reference sequence). The V end lost 2 bases, the J end lost 3 bases, and 10 bases lay between the germline ends. CDR3 size: 13 residues. CDR3 coding DNA: TGTGCCTGGAGTCTATGGGCCGACTATGGCTACACCTTC. Its protein is CAWSLWADYGYTF.

The chain carries TRBV28 and TRBJ1-4; perhaps TRBD1 as D (6 bases). The germline gives CDR1 MDHEN, CDR2 SYDVKM. This CDR3 comprises 16 residues. Trimming shortened V by 2 bases and J by 3 bases, and 13 bases separated the two germline ends. DNA for the CDR3: TGTGCCAGCAGTTTACGGGGGGCGTCCTCTAATGAAAAACTGTTTTTT. Translated: CASSLRGASSNEKLFF.

V gene TRBV11-3 combines with J gene TRBJ2-7; D is unresolved. Deletions cut 0 bases from V and 4 bases from J, with 13 bases between. In germline, CDR1 is SGHNT, CDR2 YENEEA. The CDR3 has 15 residues. The CDR3 reads CASSLESGPFYEQYF. The CDR3 coding sequence is TGTGCCAGCAGCTTAGAGTCCGGTCCCTTTTACGAGCAGTACTTC. The complete variable domain, with remaining parts taken from reference TRBV11-3 and TRBJ2-7, reads EAGVVQSPRYKIIEKKQPVAFWCNPISGHNTLYWYLQNLGQGPELLIRYENEEAVDDSQLPKDRFSAERLKGVDSTLKIQPAELGDSAVYLCASSLESGPFYEQYFGPGTRLTVT.

As regards this clone: The junction differs from germline at one of its ends, possibly a read error. V gene TRBV7-7 combines with J gene TRBJ2-5, with TRBD1 as a possible D gene (6 bases). Per the germline V gene, CDR1 is SSHAT and CDR2 is FNYEAQ (reference sequence). The CDR3 runs 13 residues. Here the CDR3 DNA reads TGTGCTAGCAGCTTAGGACAGATAGAGACCCAGTACTTC. Protein: CASSLGQIETQYF.

The chain has TRBV7-6 and TRBJ2-7; no definite D call. The CDR3 loop spans 16 amino acids. Per the germline V gene, CDR1 is SGHVS and CDR2 is FNYEAQ. Trimming shortened V by 1 base and J by 4 bases, and 17 bases separated the two germline ends. CDR3 DNA sequence: TGTGCCAGCAGCTTAGAGCTCGGCGCGGTAACTTACGAGCAGTACTTC. Protein: CASSLELGAVTYEQYF.

This clone was seen only once. The V and J genes are TRBV7-9 and TRBJ2-7, with 13 bases that match TRBD2. Looked up from germline, CDR1 is SEHNR and CDR2 is FQNEAQ (reference sequence). CDR3 length equals 19 residues. After removal of 1 base from V and 0 bases from J, the junction contained 9 bases not matched to a gene. The CDR3 sequence is CASSLEGMGTSGTSYEQYF. CDR3 sequence (DNA): TGTGCCAGCAGCTTAGAAGGTATGGGGACTAGCGGGACCTCCTACGAGCAGTACTTC.

The chain combines TRBV9 with TRBJ2-3, with 7 bases lining up with TRBD2. Germline values: CDR1 SGDLS, CDR2 YYNGEE. V lost 2 bases and J lost 8; bases outside the gene matches: 11. The CDR3 has 15 amino acids. CDR3 bases: TGTGCCAGCAGCGTGACTAGCCAAGTTATGGGTACGCAGTATTTT. Its translation is CASSVTSQVMGTQYF. The full variable domain, rest sourced from reference TRBV9 and TRBJ2-3, is DSGVTQTPKHLITATGQRVTLRCSPRSGDLSVYWYQQSLDQGLQFLIQYYNGEERAKGNILERFSAQQFPDLHSELNLSSLELGDSALYFCASSVTSQVMGTQYFGPGTRLTVL.